This TCR beta chain was retrieved from a study of blood T cell repertoires in COVID-19. Looking at the study overall: COVID-19 samples from acute and convalescent phases originated in the United States, Italy and Spain. Nucleic acid was either cDNA or gDNA, and it came from T cells, B-cell-depleted T cells, or PBMCs.

In the original analysis: Counts of nucleated cells, estimated from reference gene primer amplification, were obtained. Assay: immunoSEQ multiplex PCR; the TCRdb copy retains only in-frame clones and omits some. V and J calls and clone size follow that table, whereas D and trimming were derived from the DNA. This table has 45,000 to 55,000 clones, over 75% appearing once. The length of the CDR3 is 17 residues. V usage is TRBV21-1 and J usage is TRBJ2-7; the D call in the table, TRBD1, was not verified against the DNA. TRBV21-1 is a pseudogene segment. The sequenced material came from peripheral blood. The source is a man at least 80 years old with COVID-19, enrolled during active disease. The chain's CDR3 is CASSAKKAGLISYEQYF. The CDR3 DNA is TGTGCCAGCAGCGCAAAGAAGGCAGGTTTAATCTCCTACGAGCAGTACTTC.